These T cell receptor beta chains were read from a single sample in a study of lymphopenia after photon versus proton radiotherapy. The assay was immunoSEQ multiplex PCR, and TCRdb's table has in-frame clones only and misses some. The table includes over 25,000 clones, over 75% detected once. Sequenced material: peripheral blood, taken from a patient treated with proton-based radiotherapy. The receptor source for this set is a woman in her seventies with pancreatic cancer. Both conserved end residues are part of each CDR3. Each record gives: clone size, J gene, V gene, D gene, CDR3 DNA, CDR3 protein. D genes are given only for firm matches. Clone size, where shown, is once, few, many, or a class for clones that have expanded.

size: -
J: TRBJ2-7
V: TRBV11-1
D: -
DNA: TGTGCCAGCAGCCATTCTAGGACAGAGAGCTACGAGCAGTACTTC
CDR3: CASSHSRTESYEQYF

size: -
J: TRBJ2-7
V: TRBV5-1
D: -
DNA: TGCGCCAGCAGCTTCGGACGTCGGGACGAGCAGTACTTC
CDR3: CASSFGRRDEQYF

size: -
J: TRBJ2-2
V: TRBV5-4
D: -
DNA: TGTGCCAGCAGCTTGGCCGGGCGGGACGGGGAGCTGTTTTTT
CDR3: CASSLAGRDGELFF

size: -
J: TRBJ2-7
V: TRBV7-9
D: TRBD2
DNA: TGTGCCAGCAGTCAGCACTCAGGACTAGCGGGAGACGAGCAGTACTTC
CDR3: CASSQHSGLAGDEQYF

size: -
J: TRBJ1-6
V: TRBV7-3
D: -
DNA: TGTGCCAGCAGCCCCATCAAAGGGTCACCCCTCCACTTT
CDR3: CASSPIKGSPLHF

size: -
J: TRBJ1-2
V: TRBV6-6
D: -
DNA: TGTGCCAGCAGCCCAGCGGGGGGCCTCTATGGCTACACCTTC
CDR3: CASSPAGGLYGYTF

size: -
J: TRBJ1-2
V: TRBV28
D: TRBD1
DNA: TGTGCCAGCAGTTACCCTACCAGGGGGACGTATGGCTACACCTTC
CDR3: CASSYPTRGTYGYTF

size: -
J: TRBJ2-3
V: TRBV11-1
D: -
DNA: TGTGCCAGTACCAGGACTATTCGGGCCCAGGATACGCAGTATTTT
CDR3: CASTRTIRAQDTQYF

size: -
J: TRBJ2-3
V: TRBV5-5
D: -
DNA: TGTGCCAGCAGCCCGGTAGAGGGGGGCACAGATACGCAGTATTTT
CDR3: CASSPVEGGTDTQYF

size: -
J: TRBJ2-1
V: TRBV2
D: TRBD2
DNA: TGTGCCAGCATCGCAGTAACTAGCGGATACAATGAGCAGTTCTTC
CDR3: CASIAVTSGYNEQFF

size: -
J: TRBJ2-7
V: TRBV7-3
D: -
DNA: TGTGCCAGCAGCTTATCCGGAGCACGCTCCGAGCAGTACTTC
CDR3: CASSLSGARSEQYF

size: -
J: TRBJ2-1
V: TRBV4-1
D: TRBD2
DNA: TGCGCCAGCAGCCAAGTATTTGCGGGAGTGCGCGGCGACAATGAGCAGTTCTTC
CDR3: CASSQVFAGVRGDNEQFF

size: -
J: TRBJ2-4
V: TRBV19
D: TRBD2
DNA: TGTGCCAGTAGTATTGAACTAGCGGGAGGATACAAAAACATTCAGTACTTC
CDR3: CASSIELAGGYKNIQYF

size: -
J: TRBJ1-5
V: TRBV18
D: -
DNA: TGTGCCAGCTCCCCATCACAGGGAGGCAATCAGCCCCAGCATTTT
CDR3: CASSPSQGGNQPQHF

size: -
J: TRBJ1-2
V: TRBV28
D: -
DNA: TGTGCCAGCACAAGCGGGGGCGCAGCGAACTATGGCTACACCTTC
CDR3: CASTSGGAANYGYTF

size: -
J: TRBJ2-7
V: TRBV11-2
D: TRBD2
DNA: TGTGCCAGCAGCATTAGCGGGAGTTATTCGGGAGAGCAGTACTTC
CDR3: CASSISGSYSGEQYF

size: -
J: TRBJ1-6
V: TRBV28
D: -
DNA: TGTGCCAGCAGTTTTGGCGACCGCTCCTATAATTCACCCCTCCACTTT
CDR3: CASSFGDRSYNSPLHF

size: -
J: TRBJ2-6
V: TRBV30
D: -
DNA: TGTGCCTGGAGGGGTCCGCAGGGGCGTGATGCGGGGGCCAACGTCCTGACTTTC
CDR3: CAWRGPQGRDAGANVLTF

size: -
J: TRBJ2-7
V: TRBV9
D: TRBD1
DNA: TGTGCCAGCAGCGTCGACCCGTCCGGGACAGCTTTAAATTCGCAGTACTTC
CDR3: CASSVDPSGTALNSQYF

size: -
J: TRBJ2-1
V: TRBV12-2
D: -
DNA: TGTGCAAGTCGTTGGAACCGGGACAGGAGATCGAATGAGCAGTTCTTC
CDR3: CASRWNRDRRSNEQFF

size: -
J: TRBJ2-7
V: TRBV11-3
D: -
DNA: TGTGCCAGCAGCCCTAGGGACATGCCCTACGAGCAGTACTTC
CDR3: CASSPRDMPYEQYF

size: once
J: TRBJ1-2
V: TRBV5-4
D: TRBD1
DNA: TGTGCCAGCAGCTTGCCGGGACAGGGGGCGCATGGTTCTGGCTACACCTTC
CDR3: CASSLPGQGAHGSGYTF

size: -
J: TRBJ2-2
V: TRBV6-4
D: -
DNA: TGTGCCAGCAGGACGGGCAACACCGGGGAGCTGTTTTTT
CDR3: CASRTGNTGELFF

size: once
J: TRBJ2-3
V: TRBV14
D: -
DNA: TGTGCCAGCAGCCAAGATTTGATATGGGGGGCAGATACGCAGTATTTT
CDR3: CASSQDLIWGADTQYF

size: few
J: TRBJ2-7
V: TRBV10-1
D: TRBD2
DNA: TGCGCCAGCAGTGAGTCGATTGCTAGCGGGAGGTACGAGCAGTACTTC
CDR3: CASSESIASGRYEQYF

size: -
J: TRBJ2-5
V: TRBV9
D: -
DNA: TGTGCCAGCAGCCCACGGGGGATAGAGCAAGAGACCCAGTACTTC
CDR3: CASSPRGIEQETQYF

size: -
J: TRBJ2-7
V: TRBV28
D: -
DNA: TGTGCCAGCATCGGGGTCGCAACCTACGAGCAGTACTTC
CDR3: CASIGVATYEQYF

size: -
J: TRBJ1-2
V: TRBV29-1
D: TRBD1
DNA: TGCAGCGCTGGGGGGGGACAGGGAATATATGGCTACACCTTC
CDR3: CSAGGGQGIYGYTF

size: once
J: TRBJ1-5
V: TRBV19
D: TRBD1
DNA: TGTGCCAGTAGCCGCGGACAGGTTAGCAATCAGCCCCAGCATTTT
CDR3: CASSRGQVSNQPQHF

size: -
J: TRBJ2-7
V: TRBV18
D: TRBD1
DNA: TGTGCCAGCTCACCATTTACAGGGGAAGATATCCGCGAGCAGTACTTC
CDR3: CASSPFTGEDIREQYF

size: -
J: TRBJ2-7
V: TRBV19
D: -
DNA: TGTGCCAGTAGTATCCAGGCAGGGGCCTACGAGCAGTACTTC
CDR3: CASSIQAGAYEQYF

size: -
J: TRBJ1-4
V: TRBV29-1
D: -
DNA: TGCAGCGTTAAGACGACTAATGAAAAACTGTTTTTT
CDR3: CSVKTTNEKLFF

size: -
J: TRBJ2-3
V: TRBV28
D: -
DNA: TGTGCCAGTCTCCATGGGGGTCGTGGAACAGATACGCAGTATTTT
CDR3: CASLHGGRGTDTQYF

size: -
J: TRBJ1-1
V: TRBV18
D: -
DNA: TGTGCCAGCTCATCGTTACACCAGAACACTGAAGCTTTCTTT
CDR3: CASSSLHQNTEAFF

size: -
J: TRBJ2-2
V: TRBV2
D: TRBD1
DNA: TGTGCCAGCAGGGGGACAGGGGGCGTCCCGAGCACCGGGGAGCTGTTTTTT
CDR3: CASRGTGGVPSTGELFF

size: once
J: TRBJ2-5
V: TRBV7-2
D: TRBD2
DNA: TGTGCCAGCAGCTCCCGGGCTAGCGGGAGGGCCTGGGAGACCCAGTACTTC
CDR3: CASSSRASGRAWETQYF

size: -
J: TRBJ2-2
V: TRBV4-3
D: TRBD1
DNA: TGCGCCAGCTTTAAAAAAGGGGGCAACACCGGGGAGCTGTTTTTT
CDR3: CASFKKGGNTGELFF

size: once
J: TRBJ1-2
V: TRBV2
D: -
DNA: TGTGCCAGCAGCCAGCGGGAGGTGGGATCGGGTGGCTACACCTTC
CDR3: CASSQREVGSGGYTF

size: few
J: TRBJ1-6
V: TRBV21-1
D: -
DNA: TGTGCCAGCAGCAAAGGGGTAAGGGATGGGGATTCACCCCTCCACTTT
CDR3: CASSKGVRDGDSPLHF

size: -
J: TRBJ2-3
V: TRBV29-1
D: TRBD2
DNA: TGCAGCGTTAACCTAGCGGAAACGCAGTATTTT
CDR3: CSVNLAETQYF

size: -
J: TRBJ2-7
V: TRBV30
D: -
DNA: TGTGCCTGGAGTGCAGGGGTCAACGAGCAGTACTTC
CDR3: CAWSAGVNEQYF

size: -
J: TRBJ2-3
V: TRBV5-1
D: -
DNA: TGCGCCAGCTCCCCCCGGACAGAGGCCCCAGATACGCAGTATTTT
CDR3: CASSPRTEAPDTQYF

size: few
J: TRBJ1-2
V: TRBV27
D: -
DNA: TGTGCCAGCAGCCAAAGGTCTATATTTCAGGGCTATGGCTACACCTTC
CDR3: CASSQRSIFQGYGYTF

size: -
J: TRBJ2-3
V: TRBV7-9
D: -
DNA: TGTGCCAGCAGTTCCCGAGCAGCGGAGAGCACAGATACGCAGTATTTT
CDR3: CASSSRAAESTDTQYF

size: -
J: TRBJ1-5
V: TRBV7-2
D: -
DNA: TGTGCCAGCAGCTTTGAGAGAAATCAGCCCCAGCATTTT
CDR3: CASSFERNQPQHF

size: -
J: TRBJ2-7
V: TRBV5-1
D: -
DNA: TGCGCCAGCAGCTTGGCTGGGGAAGGTTCCTACGAGCAGTACTTC
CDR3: CASSLAGEGSYEQYF

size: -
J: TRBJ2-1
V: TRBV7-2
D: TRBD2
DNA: TGTGCCAGCAGCCGCCTCTCCGGGACTAGCAACTACAATGAGCAGTTCTTC
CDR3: CASSRLSGTSNYNEQFF

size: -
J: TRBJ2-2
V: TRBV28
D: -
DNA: TGTGCCAGCAGTTTCGGAGGAAACACCGGGGAGCTGTTTTTT
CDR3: CASSFGGNTGELFF

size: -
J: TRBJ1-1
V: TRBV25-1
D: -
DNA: TGTGCCAGCACTTCAAATCCGAACACTGAAGCTTTCTTT
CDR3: CASTSNPNTEAFF

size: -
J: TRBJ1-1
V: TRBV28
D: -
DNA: TGTGCCAGCAGCTCTGGAGGGAACCGGGTTGAAGCTTTCTTT
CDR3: CASSSGGNRVEAFF

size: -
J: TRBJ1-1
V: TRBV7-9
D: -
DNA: TGTGCCAGCAGCTTAGCGGTGGGGGTAACATCAGAAGCTTTCTTT
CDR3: CASSLAVGVTSEAFF

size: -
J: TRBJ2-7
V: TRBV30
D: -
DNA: TGTGCCTCCGGGGCCTCCTCCTACGAGCAGTACTTC
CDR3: CASGASSYEQYF

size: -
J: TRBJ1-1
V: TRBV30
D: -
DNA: TGTGCCTGGAGTGCTCCAATGATGGGGGGCGCGAACACTGAAGCTTTCTTT
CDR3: CAWSAPMMGGANTEAFF

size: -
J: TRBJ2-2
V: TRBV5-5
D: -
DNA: TGTGCCAGCAGCTTGGAGTCCGGGGGCGCTTGGTCCGGGGAGCTGTTTTTT
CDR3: CASSLESGGAWSGELFF

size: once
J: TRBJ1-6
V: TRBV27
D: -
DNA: TGTGCCAGCAGTTTCAGGACGGACCTAAGCTCACCCCTCCACTTT
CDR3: CASSFRTDLSSPLHF

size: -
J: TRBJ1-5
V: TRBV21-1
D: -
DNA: TGTGCCAGCAGCTCGACAGGGTCTGCGTATCAGCCCCAGCATTTT
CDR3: CASSSTGSAYQPQHF

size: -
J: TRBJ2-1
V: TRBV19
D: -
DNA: TGTGCCAGTAGTATACGCAGACAGGTCGGAAGGGACAATGAGCAGTTCTTC
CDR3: CASSIRRQVGRDNEQFF

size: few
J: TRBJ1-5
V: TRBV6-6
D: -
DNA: TGTGCCAGCAGTTACTCAATCGCAGGACCGAATCAGCCCCAGCATTTT
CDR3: CASSYSIAGPNQPQHF

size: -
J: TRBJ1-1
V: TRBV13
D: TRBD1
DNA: TGTGCCAGCAGCTTAGGGGACAGGGTCTACACTGAAGCTTTCTTT
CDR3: CASSLGDRVYTEAFF

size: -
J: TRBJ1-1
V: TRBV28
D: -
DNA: TGTGCCAGCAGACCCACAGGTAGGAACACTGAAGCTTTCTTT
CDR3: CASRPTGRNTEAFF